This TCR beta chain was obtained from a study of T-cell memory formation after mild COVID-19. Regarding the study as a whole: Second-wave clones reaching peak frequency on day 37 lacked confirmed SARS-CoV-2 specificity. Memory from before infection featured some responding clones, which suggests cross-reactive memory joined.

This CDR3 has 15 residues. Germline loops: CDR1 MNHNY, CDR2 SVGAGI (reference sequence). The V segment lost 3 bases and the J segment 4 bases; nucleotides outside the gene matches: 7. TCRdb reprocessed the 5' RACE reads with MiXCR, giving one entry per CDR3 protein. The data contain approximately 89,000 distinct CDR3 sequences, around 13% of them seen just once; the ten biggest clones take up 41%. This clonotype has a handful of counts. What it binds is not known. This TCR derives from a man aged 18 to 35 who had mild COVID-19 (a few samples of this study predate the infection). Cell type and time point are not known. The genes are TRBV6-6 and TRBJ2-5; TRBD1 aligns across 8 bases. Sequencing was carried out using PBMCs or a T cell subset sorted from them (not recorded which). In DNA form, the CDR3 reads TGTGCCAGCAGTTATACACAGGGGGGAGCAGAGACCCAGTACTTC. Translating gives CASSYTQGGAETQYF.